The present T cell receptor (beta chain) was sequenced within a study of blood T cell repertoires in COVID-19. Looking at the study overall: The United States, Italy and Spain provided the acute and convalescent COVID-19 samples.

Per the authors' pipeline: Reference gene primer amplification yielded estimated nucleated cell counts. The protocol was immunoSEQ multiplex PCR, while the TCRdb copy is restricted to in-frame clones and leaves out a portion. V, J and clone size reflect that table, while D and trimming were determined from the DNA. The sample includes approximately 190,000 clones, 82% of them seen just once. The CDR3 runs to 18 residues. V was pared by 5 bases and J by 0 bases, with 9 bases of the junction left unmatched. Germline CDR1 and CDR2: MNHEY and SMNVEV (reference sequence). The receptor's source is a woman in her sixties or seventies with COVID-19, enrolled during active disease. Sequencing was done on a sample of peripheral blood. The V gene is TRBV27, the J gene TRBJ2-1; 11 bases are shared with TRBD2. The CDR3 DNA follows: TGTGCCAGCAGTGTGACTAGCGGGAAACACTACTCCTACAATGAGCAGTTCTTC. It encodes CASSVTSGKHYSYNEQFF.